This TCR beta chain stems from a study of T-cell reconstitution after alpha-beta-depleted transplantation in children. This CDR3 is 17 amino acids long. Trimming at V came to 4 bases and at J to 1 base, leaving 9 bases not matched to a gene. Germline CDR1 is MDHEN and CDR2 is SYDVKM. This clonotype was picked up many times. The TCRbeta library was prepared with unique molecular identifiers. TCRdb reprocessed the PCR reads with MiXCR, giving one entry per CDR3 protein. The table has fewer than 120,000 distinct CDR3 sequences, about 9.4% seen once. The receptor was isolated from a human donor who donated a stem cell graft to a child with acute lymphoblastic leukemia. The chain couples TRBV28 to TRBJ2-3, with TRBD2 matching over 9 bases. The material was PBMCs from the stem cell graft donor, obtained from the stem cell graft. In nucleotides, the CDR3 is TGTGCCAGCAGTTCAACTGCGGGAGGGCCTGGCACAGATACGCAGTATTTT. It encodes CASSSTAGGPGTDTQYF.